These 4 T cell receptor beta chains came from one sample sequenced in a study of human T cells and chemical hapten exposure. From the RACE reads, TCRdb called clonotypes with MiXCR, one entry per CDR3 protein. The sample includes roughly 84,000 distinct CDR3 sequences, over 9.5% seen only once; the top ten take around 5%. Described time point: patch test 2, 6 weeks after DPC sensitization. The treatment was: therapeutic diphenylcyclopropenone sensitization with weekly scalp DPC. The source was whole blood, collected in connection with sensitization to the hapten diphenylcyclopropenone (DPC). The receptors come from a woman aged 45-60 years with alopecia areata. Some clones in this sample may be carry-over from other donors' samples.

In this sample, this clonotype turned up a few times. CDR3 sequence: CASSYADGLGYGYTF. As DNA, the CDR3 is TGTGCCAGCAGCTATGCCGATGGCCTCGGCTATGGCTACACCTTC. J is TRBJ1-2 and V is TRBV7-2; D not certain. V lost 4 bases and J lost 4, with 16 bases in between. This CDR3 region has 15 residues. Germline assignment: CDR1 SGHTA and CDR2 FQGNSA. Combining the CDR3 with reference TRBV7-2 and TRBJ1-2 gives the whole variable domain GAGVSQSPSNKVTEKGKDVELRCDPISGHTALYWYRQSLGQGLEFLIYFQGNSAPDKSGLPSDRFSAERTGGSVSTLTIQRTQQEDSAVYLCASSYADGLGYGYTFGSGTRLTVV.

In its sample, this clonotype was seen a few times. The chain links TRBV5-5 to TRBJ2-2, with a possible D match to TRBD1 (5 bases). CDR1 is SGHKS and CDR2 is YYEKEE in the germline V gene (reference sequence). V shed 3 bases and J shed 7 bases, with 22 bases lying between them. The CDR3 contains 17 residues. CDR3 coding DNA: TGTGCCAGCAGCTACCCTAGTAGGCAGGGTCTGGGCGGGGAGCTGTTTTTT. Its protein is CASSYPSRQGLGGELFF.

The table lists this clonotype with a count of one. The genes are TRBV9 and TRBJ2-2; 10 bases map to TRBD2. The CDR3 length is 16 residues. Germline V CDR1 and CDR2: SGDLS, YYNGEE. Trimming cost V 4 bases and J 0 bases; bases outside gene matches: 3. This chain's CDR3 is CASSNLAGANTGELFF. The CDR3 nucleotides read TGTGCCAGCAGCAATCTAGCGGGAGCGAACACCGGGGAGCTGTTTTTT.

The V call is TRBV10-2, the J call TRBJ2-7, with D possibly TRBD1 on 5 matching bases. V was trimmed by 3 bases and J by 0 bases, leaving 9 bases between them. This CDR3 spans 14 amino acids. The germline V gene encodes CDR1 WSHSY and CDR2 SAAADI. CDR3 protein: CASSESGSSYEQYF. The CDR3 coding sequence is TGCGCCAGCAGTGAATCAGGGTCCTCCTACGAGCAGTACTTC.